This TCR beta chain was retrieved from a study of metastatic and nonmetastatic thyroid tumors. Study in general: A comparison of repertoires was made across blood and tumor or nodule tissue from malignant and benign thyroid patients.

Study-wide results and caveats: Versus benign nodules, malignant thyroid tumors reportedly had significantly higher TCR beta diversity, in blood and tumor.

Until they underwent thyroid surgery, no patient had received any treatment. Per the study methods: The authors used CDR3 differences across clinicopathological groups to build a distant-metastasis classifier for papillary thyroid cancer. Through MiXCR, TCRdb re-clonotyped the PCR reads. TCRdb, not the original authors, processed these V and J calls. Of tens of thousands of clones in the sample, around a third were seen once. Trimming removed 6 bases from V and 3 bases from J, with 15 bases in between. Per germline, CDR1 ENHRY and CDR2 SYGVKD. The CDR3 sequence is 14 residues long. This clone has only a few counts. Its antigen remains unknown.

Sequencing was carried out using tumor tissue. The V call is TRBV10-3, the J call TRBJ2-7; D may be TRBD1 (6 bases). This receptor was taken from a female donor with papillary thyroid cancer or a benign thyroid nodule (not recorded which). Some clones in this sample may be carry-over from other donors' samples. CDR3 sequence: CAISLGQLNYEQYF. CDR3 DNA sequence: TGTGCCATCAGCCTCGGACAGCTAAACTACGAGCAGTACTTC.